This T cell receptor beta chain was identified in a study of response to subunit inactivated influenza vaccine. Overall study findings and caveats: Every seasonal influenza vaccination brings in few new T cells, the authors suggested.

TCRdb called the RT-PCR reads again in MiXCR, with one record for every CDR3 protein. The data hold more than 400,000 distinct CDR3 sequences, with over 9.5% observed a single time. Trimming removed 5 bases at V and 2 bases at J, with 20 bases between. This CDR3 has 17 amino acids. In germline, CDR1 is SGHTA, CDR2 FQGNSA. This clonotype came up a few times. Its antigen is unidentified. The receptor's source is a man aged 45-65 years who received an inactivated influenza vaccine. This specimen was PBMCs from blood, taken more than 35 days after vaccination. This chain joins TRBV7-2 and TRBJ2-3; maybe TRBD1 (6 bases). The CDR3 here is CASSPQGPIYTTDTQYF. The CDR3 bases are TGTGCCAGCAGCCCACAGGGACCCATCTACACCACAGATACGCAGTATTTT.